The 12 T cell receptor beta chains reported below all come from one sample, sequenced in a study of blood T cell repertoires in COVID-19. Using immunoSEQ multiplex PCR, the repertoire was profiled, and TCRdb retains in-frame clones only, with some absent. The data show fewer than 200,000 clones, with approximately 81% seen just once and roughly 18% held by the top ten. The sequenced sample consisted of PBMCs or T cells enriched from blood (not recorded which). Receptors were obtained from a man aged 60 to 75 who had recovered from COVID-19.

The chain couples TRBV5-6 to TRBJ2-7; weak D call: TRBD1 (5 bases). CDR1 and CDR2 (germline): SGHDT, YYEEEE. There are 14 residues in the CDR3. Trimming pared 2 bases from V and 3 bases from J, leaving 12 bases between. The CDR3 spells CASSFLGRDYEQYF. CDR3 DNA: TGTGCCAGCAGCTTTTTAGGCAGGGACTACGAGCAGTACTTC.

V and J are TRBV5-6 and TRBJ1-1; possibly TRBD1 for D (6 bases). The germline V gene has CDR1 SGHDT and CDR2 YYEEEE. V lost 4 bases and J lost 11, with 15 bases in between. The CDR3 loop spans 12 amino acids. The CDR3 region is CASSGQSLGAFF. As DNA, the CDR3 is TGTGCCAGCAGCGGACAGAGTTTGGGGGCTTTCTTT.

This clone has a handful of counts. This rearrangement joins TRBV5-1 to TRBJ1-4, with TRBD1 identical over 9 bases. The CDR3 is 16 amino acids. With V trimmed by 0 bases and J by 4 bases, 4 bases remained unmatched. The germline V gene has CDR1 SGHRS and CDR2 YFSETQ. The CDR3 region has the DNA TGCGCCAGCAGCTTGGGGGACAGGGCAGTTAATGAAAAACTGTTTTTT. It translates to CASSLGDRAVNEKLFF.

The genes are TRBV30 and TRBJ1-2; D remains ambiguous. This CDR3 has 13 amino acids. Germline-derived CDR1 and CDR2 are GTSNPN and SVGIG (reference sequence). Trimming stripped 0 bases from V and 8 bases from J, with 13 bases between. The CDR3 sequence is CAWSVLGRGGYTF. The DNA for the CDR3 is TGTGCCTGGAGTGTACTCGGCCGAGGGGGCTACACCTTC. Combining the CDR3 with reference TRBV30 and TRBJ1-2 gives the whole variable domain SQTIHQWPATLVQPVGSPLSLECTVEGTSNPNLYWYRQAAGRGLQLLFYSVGIGQISSEVPQNLSASRPQDRQFILSSKKLLLSDSGFYLCAWSVLGRGGYTFGSGTRLTVV.

This clone was observed a handful of times. The V call is TRBV4-2, the J call TRBJ1-3; D perhaps matches TRBD1 (5 bases). The CDR3 sequence is 15 residues long. Germline V gene sequence: CDR1 LGHNA, CDR2 YNFKEQ. Trimming left V 4 bases short and J 7 bases short, with 17 bases between. The CDR3 DNA is TGTGCCAGCAGCCGTGAGGGGCAGGGACTTAACACCATATATTTT. Its protein product is CASSREGQGLNTIYF.

The sample holds a few counts of this clone. The V gene is TRBV6-5, the J gene TRBJ1-3; no firm D call. Germline V gene lookup returns CDR1 MNHEY and CDR2 SVGAGI. The length of the CDR3 is 12 residues. V lost 10 bases and J lost 4, with 11 bases in between. CDR3: CATGLAGNTIYF. CDR3 nucleotide sequence: TGTGCCACGGGTTTGGCCGGAAACACCATATATTTT.

V gene TRBV6-5 combines with J gene TRBJ1-3, with TRBD1 matching 7 bases. Germline values: CDR1 MNHEY, CDR2 SVGAGI. CDR3 length: 15 residues. The V gene end was trimmed by 5 bases and the J gene end by 2 bases; junction bases not matched to a gene: 6. The CDR3 region is CASSLGTGAGNTIYF. In DNA, the CDR3 is TGTGCCAGCAGTCTAGGAACAGGGGCTGGAAACACCATATATTTT.

For the CDR3, the DNA is TGTGCCAGCAGCTTCCCGGGACTAGCGGACTACAATGAGCAGTTCTTC. It yields the protein CASSFPGLADYNEQFF. The chain uses TRBV7-9 and TRBJ2-1; 11 nucleotides agree with TRBD2. J lost 3 bases, V lost 3 bases, and 4 bases had no gene match. Per the germline V gene, CDR1 is SEHNR and CDR2 is FQNEAQ (reference sequence). The CDR3 sequence is 16 residues long.

The rearrangement links TRBV5-5 to TRBJ1-2; 9 bases line up with TRBD1. The V segment lost 4 bases and the J segment 5 bases; nucleotides outside the gene matches: 9. This CDR3 is built from 15 residues. Looked up from germline, CDR1 is SGHKS and CDR2 is YYEKEE (reference sequence). The DNA of the CDR3 is TGTGCCAGCAGCCCGAGCATGGACAGGGGATATGGCTACACCTTC. Encoded protein: CASSPSMDRGYGYTF.

Only a few counts were recorded for this clone. V usage is TRBV5-5 and J usage is TRBJ2-5, with TRBD1 as a possible D gene (5 bases). CDR3 length: 14 residues. Germline V lookup: CDR1 SGHKS, CDR2 YYEKEE (reference sequence). V gave up 0 bases and J gave up 5 bases, with 11 bases separating them. The CDR3 is CASSLEAGRETQYF. The DNA for the CDR3 is TGTGCCAGCAGCTTGGAGGCAGGGCGGGAGACCCAGTACTTC.

The gene calls are TRBV7-6 and TRBJ2-6; weak D call: TRBD1 (5 bases). The CDR3 is made up of 16 amino acids. V gave up 0 bases and J gave up 2 bases, with 8 bases separating them. CDR1 and CDR2 from the germline V gene are SGHVS and FNYEAQ. CDR3 DNA: TGTGCCAGCAGCTTAGCGCAAGGGGCTGGGGCCAACGTCCTGACTTTC. Translating gives CASSLAQGAGANVLTF.

The chain uses TRBV6-5 and TRBJ2-2, with a possible D match to TRBD1 (5 bases). Germline V gene data show CDR1 as MNHEY and CDR2 as SVGAGI. V was pared by 8 bases and J by 6 bases, with 19 bases between. The CDR3 loop spans 15 amino acids. The DNA for the CDR3 is TGTGCCAGCCCCCCACCGGACCGCAGGGCCGGGGAGCTGTTTTTT. Translation: CASPPPDRRAGELFF.